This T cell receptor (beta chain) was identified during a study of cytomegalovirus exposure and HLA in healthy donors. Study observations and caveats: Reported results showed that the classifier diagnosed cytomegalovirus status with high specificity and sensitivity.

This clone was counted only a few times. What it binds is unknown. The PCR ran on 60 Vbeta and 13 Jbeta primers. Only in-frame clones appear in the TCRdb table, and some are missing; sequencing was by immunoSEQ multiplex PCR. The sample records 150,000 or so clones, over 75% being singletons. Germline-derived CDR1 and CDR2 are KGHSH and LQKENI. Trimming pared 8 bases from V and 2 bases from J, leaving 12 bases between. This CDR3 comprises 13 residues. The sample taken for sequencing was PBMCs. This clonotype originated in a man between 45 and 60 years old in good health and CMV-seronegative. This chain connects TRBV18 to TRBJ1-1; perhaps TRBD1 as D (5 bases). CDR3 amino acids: CASRGAANTEAFF. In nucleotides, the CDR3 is TGTGCCAGCCGCGGGGCAGCCAACACTGAAGCTTTCTTT.